The 24 T cell receptor beta chains presented below share a single source sample, sequenced in a study of cytomegalovirus exposure and HLA in healthy donors. Produced via immunoSEQ multiplex PCR; TCRdb's table is partial and in-frame only. The table has over 60,000 clones, roughly 95% seen once; the top ten hold about 2.4%. The sample comprised PBMCs. Every receptor here comes from a man aged 18 to 30 in good health and CMV-seronegative.

V gene TRBV2 combines with J gene TRBJ2-7, with TRBD1 matching over 10 bases. The CDR3 is 16 amino acids. Germline CDR1 is SNHLY and CDR2 is FYNNEI. V lost 5 bases and J lost 3; bases outside the gene matches: 10. CDR3 residues: CASSPTGGFGIYEQYF. CDR3 sequence (DNA): TGTGCCAGCAGTCCGACAGGGGGCTTCGGAATCTACGAGCAGTACTTC.

The chain combines TRBV10-3 with TRBJ2-1; tentatively, D is TRBD2 (7 bases). Germline lookup yields CDR1 ENHRY and CDR2 SYGVKD. Trimming took 4 bases from V and 4 from J, leaving 11 bases between them. CDR3 length equals 14 residues. The CDR3 nucleotides read TGTGCCATCAGTGGGGAGGGGGGATACAATGAGCAGTTCTTC. Encoded protein: CAISGEGGYNEQFF.

The chain recombines TRBV6-1 with TRBJ2-1, with a possible D match to TRBD1 (6 bases). The CDR3 is 14 amino acids. Trimming removed 4 bases from V and 9 bases from J, with 16 bases in between. The germline V gene has CDR1 MNHNS and CDR2 SASEGT. CDR3 loop: CASSAGQEGGEQFF. The CDR3 DNA sequence: TGTGCCAGCAGTGCGGGACAAGAAGGGGGTGAGCAGTTCTTC.

The CDR3 is CASSPPGGIDQPQHF. CDR3 nucleotides: TGTGCCAGCTCACCACCGGGAGGGATCGATCAGCCCCAGCATTTT. This chain joins TRBV18 and TRBJ1-5, with D uncertain. Per germline, CDR1 KGHSH and CDR2 LQKENI. V was trimmed by 0 bases and J by 5 bases, leaving 11 bases between them. The CDR3 is 15 amino acids.

This sequence joins TRBV2 and TRBJ1-2; D call uncertain. CDR3 length: 14 amino acids. V was cut by 6 bases and J by 2 bases, with 13 bases left in between. Germline V gives CDR1 SNHLY, CDR2 FYNNEI. The CDR3: CASSTSRGNYGYTF. In DNA, the CDR3 is TGTGCCAGCAGCACGAGTCGGGGAAACTATGGCTACACCTTC.

The chain employs TRBV10-3 and TRBJ1-1, with unresolved D. V lost 2 bases and J 2 bases, leaving 6 bases between the germline ends. The CDR3 sequence is 13 residues long. Germline CDR1 reads ENHRY; CDR2 reads SYGVKD. CDR3 loop: CAISEGQNTEAFF. DNA for the CDR3: TGTGCCATCAGTGAGGGCCAAAACACTGAAGCTTTCTTT.

This clone was seen only once. The chain has TRBV5-6 and TRBJ1-2, with D maybe TRBD1 (5 bases). V was trimmed by 2 bases and J by 1 base, leaving 9 bases between them. Germline CDR1 is SGHDT and CDR2 is YYEEEE. The CDR3 length is 14 residues. The CDR3, as DNA: TGTGCCAGCAGCTTAGGGGACTATAACTATGGCTACACCTTC. Translation gives CASSLGDYNYGYTF.

V is TRBV27 and J is TRBJ1-1, with 7 bases that match TRBD1. With V trimmed by 6 bases and J by 7 bases, 8 bases remained unmatched. This CDR3 region has 13 residues. CDR1 and CDR2 from the germline V gene are MNHEY and SMNVEV (reference sequence). The CDR3 nucleotides are TGTGCCAGCAGCTTTATCCGGGACAGTGAAGCTTTCTTT. Residues: CASSFIRDSEAFF.

Here the CDR3 reads CASKTTGGRLNQPQHF. DNA for the CDR3: TGTGCCAGCAAAACGACAGGGGGCAGGTTAAATCAGCCCCAGCATTTT. V gene TRBV7-9 combines with J gene TRBJ1-5, with 10 bases aligning to TRBD1. The CDR3 spans 16 residues. The V gene's germline CDR1 is SEHNR and CDR2 FQNEAQ (reference sequence). V shed 7 bases and J 4 bases; nucleotides not matched to a gene: 10.

This sequence joins TRBV10-3 and TRBJ2-7, with 7 bases lining up with TRBD1. This CDR3 is built from 14 residues. Germline loops: CDR1 ENHRY, CDR2 SYGVKD. V lost 0 bases to trimming and J lost 3 bases; unmatched junction nucleotides: 2. The chain's CDR3 is CAISESTGNYEQYF. CDR3 nucleotides: TGTGCCATCAGTGAGTCGACAGGGAACTACGAGCAGTACTTC.

The chain has TRBV28 and TRBJ1-4; 12 nucleotides agree with TRBD1. Germline V gives CDR1 MDHEN, CDR2 SYDVKM. V was clipped by 4 bases and J by 7 bases; unmatched bases: 13. The CDR3 is made up of 18 amino acids. In nucleotides, the CDR3 is TGTGCCAGCAGTTCGATCCGGGACAGGGGGCTTCGGGGTGAAAAACTGTTTTTT. The encoded protein is CASSSIRDRGLRGEKLFF.

Only one count was recorded for this clone. V usage is TRBV2 and J usage is TRBJ1-1; 7 bases are shared with TRBD1. This CDR3 comprises 14 residues. Germline values: CDR1 SNHLY, CDR2 FYNNEI. V lost 8 bases and J lost 3; bases outside the gene matches: 9. This CDR3 reads CASFKQGRDTEAFF. The DNA of the CDR3 is TGTGCCAGCTTTAAACAGGGGCGGGACACTGAAGCTTTCTTT.

The V gene is TRBV7-9, the J gene TRBJ2-7, with 8 bases lining up with TRBD2. Germline loops: CDR1 SEHNR, CDR2 FQNEAQ (reference sequence). This CDR3 is 15 amino acids long. J gave up 5 bases and V 1 base, and 7 bases lay outside the gene matches. The CDR3: CASSLDRGLVHEQYF. The CDR3 DNA is TGTGCCAGCAGCTTAGATAGGGGACTAGTCCACGAGCAGTACTTC.

The chain is built from TRBV5-4 and TRBJ2-7; 8 bases are a match to TRBD1. Germline CDR1 and CDR2: SGHNT and YYREEE (reference sequence). CDR3 length equals 15 residues. V shed 1 base, J shed 6 bases, and the junction held 9 bases outside the gene matches. In DNA, the CDR3 is TGTGCCAGCAGCTTGAGGACAGGGCCTACTAGCGAGCAGTACTTC. This translates into CASSLRTGPTSEQYF.

The V gene is TRBV5-6, the J gene TRBJ1-1; TRBD1 agrees at 8 bases. Germline V gene sequence: CDR1 SGHDT, CDR2 YYEEEE. J gave up 5 bases and V 0 bases, and 6 bases lay outside the gene matches. The CDR3 loop spans 15 amino acids. CDR3 coding DNA: TGTGCCAGCAGCTTGGCCTACAGGGGGGGTACTGAAGCTTTCTTT. It codes for CASSLAYRGGTEAFF.

V usage is TRBV2 and J usage is TRBJ1-6; D gene ambiguous. V was shortened by 0 bases and J by 5 bases, with 8 bases between the two germline ends. The length of the CDR3 is 15 residues. Germline CDR1 and CDR2: SNHLY and FYNNEI. The CDR3 nucleotides are TGTGCCAGCAGTGAAGCGCGGGTTGATAATTCACCCCTCCACTTT. Translation: CASSEARVDNSPLHF.

The chain employs TRBV2 and TRBJ1-4; no definite D call. Germline values: CDR1 SNHLY, CDR2 FYNNEI. V lost 6 bases to trimming and J lost 5 bases, with 4 bases between them. The CDR3 is 11 residues long. The CDR3 loop is CASSLNEKLFF. As DNA, the CDR3 is TGTGCCAGCAGCCTCAATGAAAAACTGTTTTTT.

The chain combines TRBV4-2 with TRBJ1-1; D remains unclear. Germline CDR1 and CDR2: LGHNA and YNFKEQ. The CDR3 spans 16 residues. V lost 0 bases and J 3 bases, leaving 14 bases between the germline ends. This chain's CDR3 is CASSQDLSGIYTEAFF. The DNA of the CDR3 is TGTGCCAGCAGCCAAGATCTCTCGGGGATATACACTGAAGCTTTCTTT.

The chain combines TRBV27 with TRBJ1-5; possibly TRBD1 for D (6 bases). Germline CDR1 is MNHEY and CDR2 is SMNVEV (reference sequence). The CDR3 extends over 15 amino acids. V was trimmed by 3 bases and J by 5 bases, leaving 14 bases between them. As DNA, the CDR3 is TGTGCCAGCAGTTTGTCGGGGGGCGCGGATCAGCCCCAGCATTTT. It is translated as CASSLSGGADQPQHF.

The chain is built from TRBV12-5 and TRBJ2-3; 13 bases map to TRBD2. Germline V CDR1 and CDR2: LGHNT, FRNRAP. CDR3 length equals 18 residues. V gave up 0 bases and J gave up 0 bases; unmatched junction bases: 3. This CDR3 reads CASGLVTGLAGSTDTQYF. The CDR3 region has the DNA TGTGCTAGTGGTTTGGTAACGGGACTAGCGGGAAGCACAGATACGCAGTATTTT. The full variable domain, with the rest looked up from reference TRBV12-5 and TRBJ2-3, is DARVTQTPRHKVTEMGQEVTMRCQPILGHNTVFWYRQTMMQGLELLAYFRNRAPLDDSGMPKDRFSAEMPDATLATLKIQPSEPRDSAVYFCASGLVTGLAGSTDTQYFGPGTRLTVL.

The V gene is TRBV5-1, the J gene TRBJ2-1, with 7 positions matching TRBD2. The V gene end was trimmed by 1 base and the J gene end by 5 bases; junction bases not matched to a gene: 12. The CDR3 length is 17 residues. Germline CDR1 is SGHRS and CDR2 is YFSETQ. The CDR3 region has the DNA TGCGCCAGCAGCTTGATGGGGGGGACCTTCACGGACAATGAGCAGTTCTTC. It yields the protein CASSLMGGTFTDNEQFF.

V is TRBV7-9 and J is TRBJ2-3; a weak D match, TRBD2 (6 bases). The germline V and J ends were trimmed by 5 bases and 3 bases, with 18 bases remaining between them. This CDR3 contains 16 residues. CDR1 is SEHNR and CDR2 is FQNEAQ in the germline V gene (reference sequence). The chain's CDR3 is CASSAREFIETDTQYF. The DNA for the CDR3 is TGTGCCAGCAGCGCCCGGGAGTTCATTGAGACAGATACGCAGTATTTT.

The count of this clone is one. The gene calls are TRBV19 and TRBJ1-1, with D maybe TRBD1 (5 bases). CDR1 and CDR2 (germline): LNHDA, SQIVND (reference sequence). Trimming pared 2 bases from V and 1 base from J, leaving 14 bases between. The CDR3 covers 16 residues. The CDR3 protein is CASSIFAGRANTEAFF. Here the CDR3 DNA reads TGTGCCAGTAGTATATTTGCAGGGAGGGCGAACACTGAAGCTTTCTTT.

The chain links TRBV5-4 to TRBJ1-6; TRBD1 might be the D (5 bases). Germline lookup yields CDR1 SGHNT and CDR2 YYREEE (reference sequence). The CDR3 totals 14 residues. Trimming took off 2 bases at V and 10 bases at J, with 13 bases between the two ends. Here the CDR3 DNA reads TGTGCCAGCAGCTTAGGGGTATTAAAATCACCCCTCCACTTT. Residues: CASSLGVLKSPLHF.